Presented here are 23 T cell receptor beta chains from one specimen sequenced in a study of tumor-infiltrating lymphocytes in oesophageal squamous cell carcinoma. TCRdb itself ran the PCR reads through MiXCR, one entry per CDR3 protein. This sample has more than 10,000 distinct CDR3 sequences, with roughly 51% found just once. Sequenced sample: esophageal tumor tissue. Source of these receptors: a male donor with esophageal squamous cell carcinoma.

This clonotype was observed at least ten times. The chain has TRBV5-6 and TRBJ2-5; TRBD2 agrees at 9 bases. The CDR3 spans 13 residues. V gave up 4 bases and J gave up 4 bases; unmatched junction bases: 2. Germline-derived CDR1 and CDR2 are SGHDT and YYEEEE. The CDR3: CASSRGGVETQYF. In DNA, the CDR3 is TGTGCCAGCAGCCGCGGGGGGGTAGAGACCCAGTACTTC.

This clonotype was found a few times. The rearrangement links TRBV2 to TRBJ2-5; D remains unclear. Trimming pared 4 bases from V and 3 bases from J, leaving 6 bases between. The CDR3 has 12 amino acids. Germline lookup yields CDR1 SNHLY and CDR2 FYNNEI. The CDR3 sequence is CASSGEKETQYF. The CDR3 DNA follows: TGTGCCAGCAGTGGGGAAAAAGAGACCCAGTACTTC.

V is TRBV27 and J is TRBJ2-1; unclear D gene. The end of the DNA is better explained by TRBJ2-7, so the J call may be wrong. The CDR3 runs 16 residues. Germline V gene data show CDR1 as MNHEY and CDR2 as SMNVEV (reference sequence). Here the CDR3 reads CASSLRASRSYNEQYF. The CDR3 DNA is TGTGCCAGCAGTTTACGGGCCTCGCGCTCCTACAATGAGCAGTACTTC.

This clonotype was counted a few times. The gene calls are TRBV6-6 and TRBJ2-1; 11 bases line up with TRBD2. The length of the CDR3 is 15 residues. Germline CDR1 is MNHNY and CDR2 is SVGAGI (reference sequence). Germline trimming cut 4 bases from V and 8 bases from J; bases unmatched to any gene: 7. The CDR3 loop reads CASSWLAGGGDEQFF. CDR3 nucleotide sequence: TGTGCCAGCAGTTGGCTAGCGGGAGGCGGTGATGAGCAGTTCTTC.

This clonotype was observed many times. The V call is TRBV6-1, the J call TRBJ2-7; D is possibly TRBD1 or TRBD2 (6 bases each). CDR1 and CDR2 from the germline V gene are MNHNS and SASEGT. V dropped 3 bases and J dropped 3 bases, with 15 bases sitting between them. This CDR3 is 15 amino acids long. The CDR3 protein is CASSDLGGAFYEQYF. CDR3 nucleotides: TGTGCCAGCAGTGACTTGGGGGGCGCATTCTACGAGCAGTACTTC.

This chain joins TRBV7-2 and TRBJ2-7; 8 nucleotides align to TRBD2. Germline values: CDR1 SGHTA, CDR2 FQGNSA. V lost 5 bases, J lost 7 bases, and 1 base stayed unmatched. CDR3 length equals 11 residues. CDR3 DNA: TGTGCCAGCAGCCGGGGGGGAGAGCAGTACTTC. Residues: CASSRGGEQYF.

This clonotype was observed a few times. The chain joins TRBV6-1 to TRBJ2-2, with TRBD1 as a possible D gene (5 bases). The germline gives CDR1 MNHNS, CDR2 SASEGT. The CDR3 consists of 15 residues. V was pared by 6 bases and J by 0 bases, with 11 bases between. This chain's CDR3 is CASRIDRSNTGELFF. The CDR3 DNA is TGTGCCAGCAGAATCGACAGATCGAACACCGGGGAGCTGTTTTTT.

This clonotype was counted between two and nine times. The chain is built from TRBV7-3 and TRBJ2-6; D remains unclear. Germline V gene sequence: CDR1 SGHTA, CDR2 FQGTGA. V lost 1 base, J lost 0 bases, and 16 bases lay in between. The CDR3 contains 19 residues. The DNA for the CDR3 is TGTGCCAGCAGCTTAATTCCCGCGGATCCTCCCTCTGGGGCCAACGTCCTGACTTTC. It specifies CASSLIPADPPSGANVLTF. Full variable domain (missing parts from reference TRBV7-3 and TRBJ2-6): GAGVSQTPSNKVTEKGKYVELRCDPISGHTALYWYRQSLGQGPEFLIYFQGTGAADDSGLPNDRFFAVRPEGSVSTLKIQRTERGDSAVYLCASSLIPADPPSGANVLTFGAGSRLTVL.

This clonotype has a handful of counts. The rearrangement uses TRBV7-2 and TRBJ2-1, with 7 nucleotides matching TRBD2. The junction had 2 bases not matched to a gene; V was cut back by 3 bases and J by 6 bases. The germline V gene has CDR1 SGHTA and CDR2 FQGNSA. This CDR3 has 13 amino acids. This CDR3 is CASSFGGSNEQFF. The DNA for the CDR3 is TGTGCCAGCAGCTTCGGCGGGAGCAATGAGCAGTTCTTC.

V is TRBV7-2 and J is TRBJ1-6, with a tentative D call TRBD1 (5 bases). CDR3 length equals 15 residues. CDR1 and CDR2 (germline): SGHTA, FQGNSA. The germline V and J ends were trimmed by 1 base and 10 bases, with 14 bases remaining between them. In DNA, the CDR3 is TGTGCCAGCAGCTTAGTGGGGGACCGGGGGTCACCCCTCCACTTT. It is translated as CASSLVGDRGSPLHF. Using reference TRBV7-2 and TRBJ1-6 for the parts outside the CDR3, the full variable domain is GAGVSQSPSNKVTEKGKDVELRCDPISGHTALYWYRQSLGQGLEFLIYFQGNSAPDKSGLPSDRFSAERTGGSVSTLTIQRTQQEDSAVYLCASSLVGDRGSPLHFGNGTRLTVT.

The V and J genes are TRBV11-3 and TRBJ2-3; TRBD2 aligns across 8 bases. The tail of the sequence fits TRBJ2-1 better, so the J call may be wrong. Germline CDR1 and CDR2: SGHNT and YENEEA. The CDR3 length is 15 residues. CDR3 in amino acids: CASSLGLAGSTEQFF. The CDR3 nucleotides read TGTGCCAGCAGCTTGGGCTTAGCGGGATCCACCGAGCAGTTCTTC.

With regard to this clonotype: An end of the junction differs from the germline gene, which may be a read error. The chain uses TRBV7-3 and TRBJ1-6; no firm D call. Germline lookup yields CDR1 SGHTA and CDR2 FQGTGA. The CDR3 sequence is 13 residues long. The CDR3 loop is CASSLTWADEQYF. CDR3 sequence (DNA): TGTGCCAGCAGCTTAACCTGGGCTGACGAGCAGTACTTT.

The chain joins TRBV7-2 to TRBJ2-7, with 9 bases aligning to TRBD2. This CDR3 comprises 15 residues. Trimming removed 6 bases from V and 2 bases from J; junction bases left unmatched: 8. Looked up from germline, CDR1 is SGHTA and CDR2 is FQGNSA. CDR3 sequence: CASSYNLAGTYEQYF. The CDR3 DNA follows: TGTGCCAGCAGTTATAATCTAGCGGGGACCTACGAGCAGTACTTC.

This clonotype is labeled as medium-sized. It may be a read error: a sequence one base away is much more abundant. The chain carries TRBV24-1 and TRBJ2-5; D may correspond to TRBD1 or TRBD2 (5 bases each). The CDR3 loop spans 13 amino acids. Deletions cut 7 bases from V and 11 bases from J, with 19 bases between. Germline assignment: CDR1 KGHDR and CDR2 SFDVKD. CDR3 sequence (DNA): TGTGCCACCAGGAAGGGAGCCAGGGATGAGCAGTACTTC. Amino acids: CATRKGARDEQYF.

This clonotype showed up just a few times. The V gene is TRBV7-2, the J gene TRBJ2-3; perhaps D is TRBD1 or TRBD2 (5 bases each). Germline CDR1 and CDR2: SGHTA and FQGNSA. The CDR3 is 15 residues long. Trimming took off 1 base at V and 3 bases at J, with 11 bases between the two ends. CDR3 region: CASSLDGTVTDTQYF. CDR3 coding DNA: TGTGCCAGCAGCTTAGACGGGACCGTGACAGATACGCAGTATTTT. Combining the CDR3 with reference TRBV7-2 and TRBJ2-3 gives the whole variable domain GAGVSQSPSNKVTEKGKDVELRCDPISGHTALYWYRQSLGQGLEFLIYFQGNSAPDKSGLPSDRFSAERTGGSVSTLTIQRTQQEDSAVYLCASSLDGTVTDTQYFGPGTRLTVL.

This clonotype has more than one count but fewer than ten. Since no conserved phenylalanine or tryptophan closes the CDR3, a read error is the likely cause. No DNA is shown, since the ends of the CDR3 on it are uncertain; the CDR3 is the one TCRdb lists. This rearrangement joins TRBV12-3 or TRBV12-4 to TRBJ2-5; TRBD1 is the table's D call and was not checked against the DNA. The CDR3 comprises 17 residues, both ends counted. This CDR3 is CASSSSGQSNYGYTFGS.

The chain links TRBV7-2 to TRBJ2-1; tentative D call: TRBD1 (6 bases). CDR3 size: 15 residues. Germline CDR1 reads SGHTA; CDR2 reads FQGNSA. V was pared by 6 bases and J by 0 bases, with 12 bases between. This chain's CDR3 is CASRKGGSSYNEQFF. The CDR3 coding sequence is TGTGCCAGCAGGAAAGGGGGAAGCTCCTACAATGAGCAGTTCTTC.

This chain connects TRBV7-2 to TRBJ2-3; the match to TRBD2 covers 14 bases. TRBJ2-1 explains the end of the DNA better; the J call may be wrong. The CDR3 totals 16 residues. In germline, CDR1 is SGHTA, CDR2 FQGNSA. The chain's CDR3 is CASSTRTSGRYNEQFF. In DNA, the CDR3 is TGTGCCAGCAGCACTCGGACTAGCGGGAGGTACAATGAGCAGTTCTTC.

The rearrangement links TRBV7-2 to TRBJ2-3, with TRBD2 matching over 8 bases. CDR1 is SGHTA and CDR2 is FQGNSA in the germline V gene. V was pared by 3 bases and J by 4 bases, with 12 bases of the junction left unmatched. The CDR3 covers 17 residues. CDR3 protein: CASSLSGSGGPPDTQYF. In DNA form, the CDR3 reads TGTGCCAGCAGCTTGAGTGGCTCGGGAGGGCCCCCAGATACGCAGTATTTT. The complete variable domain, with remaining parts taken from reference TRBV7-2 and TRBJ2-3, reads GAGVSQSPSNKVTEKGKDVELRCDPISGHTALYWYRQSLGQGLEFLIYFQGNSAPDKSGLPSDRFSAERTGGSVSTLTIQRTQQEDSAVYLCASSLSGSGGPPDTQYFGPGTRLTVL.

This chain links TRBV12-3 or TRBV12-4 with TRBJ2-1; D unresolved. The CDR3 sequence is 12 residues long. The ends were cut back, 4 bases at V and 3 bases at J, with 4 bases in the middle. The CDR3 loop reads CASSYGYNEQFF. The CDR3 DNA reads TGTGCCAGCAGTTATGGCTACAATGAGCAGTTCTTC.

The chain combines TRBV20-1 with TRBJ1-5; D is possibly TRBD1 (6 bases). Germline V gives CDR1 DFQATT, CDR2 SNEGSKA (reference sequence). CDR3 length equals 15 residues. V was trimmed by 2 bases and J by 0 bases, leaving 11 bases between them. The CDR3 sequence: CSARPPGDSNQPQHF. In DNA, the CDR3 is TGCAGTGCTAGACCTCCAGGGGATAGCAATCAGCCCCAGCATTTT.

V gene TRBV6-7 combines with J gene TRBJ2-4, with a tentative D call TRBD1 (5 bases). The DNA end lines up better with TRBJ2-1; the J call may be wrong. TRBV6-7 is identified as an open reading frame with a role that is uncertain. The CDR3 loop spans 13 amino acids. In DNA form, the CDR3 reads TGTGCCAGCAGTTACCCATGGACAAATGAGCAGTTCTTC. Translation gives CASSYPWTNEQFF.

As DNA, the CDR3 is TGTGCCAGCAGCTCCACGGGACAGATAACCTACGAGCAGTACTTC. Amino acids: CASSSTGQITYEQYF. The V gene is TRBV7-2, the J gene TRBJ2-3; 7 bases fit TRBD1. The J call may be mistaken, given a closer DNA end match to TRBJ2-7. Germline-derived CDR1 and CDR2 are SGHTA and FQGNSA. CDR3 length: 15 amino acids.